The 20 T cell receptor beta chains given below trace back to one sample, sequenced in a study of graft-versus-host responses after intestinal transplantation. Repertoires were generated with immunoSEQ multiplex PCR, while TCRdb's copy carries only in-frame clones and drops some. Among fewer than 70,000 clones listed, approximately 92% were seen once. The material was bone marrow, obtained 700 to 750 days after intestinal transplantation. The receptor set was obtained from a human patient who received an intestinal transplant, so some T cells may come from the graft donor.

Comment on this clone: The junction differs from germline at one of its ends, possibly a read error. The chain couples TRBV18 to TRBJ2-7; no reliable D call. Germline lookup yields CDR1 KGHSH and CDR2 LQKENI. The CDR3 spans 14 residues. The CDR3 is CASSPPVRSYEQYF. DNA for the CDR3: TGTGCCAGCTCCCCACCTGTTAGATCCTACGAGCAGTACTTC. Drawing the rest from reference TRBV18 and TRBJ2-7, the complete variable domain is NAGVMQNPRHLVRRRGQEARLRCSPMKGHSHVYWYRQLPEEGLKFMVYLQKENIIDESGMPKERFSAEFPKEGPSILRIQQVVRGDSAAYFCASSPPVRSYEQYFGPGTRLTVT.

This chain joins TRBV11-2 and TRBJ2-3, with TRBD2 identical over 11 bases. The length of the CDR3 is 18 residues. J was trimmed by 0 bases and V by 2 bases; bases with no gene match: 7. CDR1 is SGHAT, CDR2 FQNNGV, per germline. CDR3 bases: TGTGCCAGCAGCTTAACGGGACTAGCGGTTTCTAGCACAGATACGCAGTATTTT. Amino acid sequence: CASSLTGLAVSSTDTQYF.

The rearrangement joins TRBV6-5 to TRBJ1-1, with no clear D. The germline V gene encodes CDR1 MNHEY and CDR2 SVGAGI. The CDR3 has 13 residues. The V end lost 8 bases, the J end lost 2 bases, and 12 bases lay between the germline ends. CDR3 loop: CASQRIENTEAFF. The CDR3 DNA reads TGTGCCAGCCAGCGTATTGAAAACACTGAAGCTTTCTTT.

The rearrangement joins TRBV5-1 to TRBJ2-7; D ambiguous. CDR1 is SGHRS, CDR2 YFSETQ, per germline. The CDR3 has 14 residues. V was shortened by 4 bases and J by 5 bases, with 16 bases between the two germline ends. CDR3: CASSPQSLRDEQYF. The CDR3 coding sequence is TGCGCCAGCAGCCCCCAGTCCCTAAGGGACGAGCAGTACTTC.

The chain employs TRBV6-5 and TRBJ1-3; D unresolved. The germline V gene has CDR1 MNHEY and CDR2 SVGAGI. V shed 9 bases and J shed 7 bases, with 16 bases lying between them. The CDR3 contains 13 residues. The CDR3 DNA reads TGTGCCAGTACGGACCGCAGAGGGAACACCATATATTTT. Its protein is CASTDRRGNTIYF.

This clone was detected once. V usage is TRBV5-4 and J usage is TRBJ2-5; no reliable D call. The germline V and J ends were trimmed by 3 bases and 7 bases, with 13 bases remaining between them. CDR3 length: 13 amino acids. Germline CDR1 and CDR2: SGHNT and YYREEE (reference sequence). The CDR3 sequence is CASSSLLILTQYF. The CDR3 DNA follows: TGTGCCAGCAGCTCGCTCCTTATTTTGACCCAGTACTTC. Full variable domain (outside the CDR3, taken from reference TRBV5-4 and TRBJ2-5): ETGVTQSPTHLIKTRGQQVTLRCSSQSGHNTVSWYQQALGQGPQFIFQYYREEENGRGNFPPRFSGLQFPNYSSELNVNALELDDSALYLCASSSLLILTQYFGPGTRLLVL.

The rearrangement links TRBV11-3 to TRBJ2-1; no firm D call. Trimming took 5 bases from V and 8 from J, leaving 16 bases between them. Germline CDR1 SGHNT, CDR2 YENEEA. The CDR3 runs to 14 residues. The CDR3 protein is CASSHNGWVDEQFF. CDR3 sequence (DNA): TGTGCCAGCAGCCACAACGGCTGGGTGGATGAGCAGTTCTTC.

Regarding this clone: At one of its ends the junction is not consistent with the germline gene, which may arise from a read error. The chain has TRBV5-6 and TRBJ1-6, with 7 bases lining up with TRBD1. CDR1 and CDR2 from the germline V gene are SGHDT and YYEEEE. The CDR3 runs to 14 residues. This CDR3 reads CAGSSGTAGSPLHF. DNA for the CDR3: TGTGCCGGCAGCTCCGGGACAGCCGGTTCACCCCTCCACTTT.

This rearrangement joins TRBV6-5 to TRBJ1-2; D is undetermined. The CDR3 runs 12 residues. The V gene's germline CDR1 is MNHEY and CDR2 SVGAGI. V lost 11 bases to trimming and J lost 5 bases, with 15 bases between them. CDR3 sequence (DNA): TGTGCCGCCACAACGGGATATTATGGCTACACCTTC. Protein sequence: CAATTGYYGYTF.

V gene TRBV19 combines with J gene TRBJ1-5; possible D gene TRBD1, 6 bases. This CDR3 is built from 14 residues. Germline CDR1 LNHDA, CDR2 SQIVND (reference sequence). V was cut by 3 bases and J by 5 bases, with 11 bases left in between. CDR3 DNA: TGTGCCAGTAGTATGTCAGGGGCCGATCAGCCCCAGCATTTT. Translated, it gives CASSMSGADQPQHF.

The chain recombines TRBV6-1 with TRBJ2-5; the match to TRBD2 covers 14 bases. The J call may be in error: the DNA end matches TRBJ2-7 better. CDR3 length equals 15 residues. The germline gives CDR1 MNHNS, CDR2 SASEGT. This CDR3 is CASSGTSGGTDEQYF. For the CDR3, the DNA is TGTGCCAGCAGTGGGACTAGCGGGGGGACCGACGAGCAGTACTTC.

The chain is built from TRBV4-2 and TRBJ2-2; TRBD2 matches 7 bases. This CDR3 has 15 residues. With V trimmed by 0 bases and J by 6 bases, 4 bases remained unmatched. Germline lookup yields CDR1 LGHNA and CDR2 YNFKEQ. CDR3 amino acids: CASSQDQGGAGELFF. Written as DNA, the CDR3 is TGTGCCAGCAGCCAAGATCAGGGAGGGGCCGGGGAGCTGTTTTTT.

The rearrangement uses TRBV27 and TRBJ2-5; 7 nucleotides line up with TRBD1. Germline CDR1 MNHEY, CDR2 SMNVEV (reference sequence). Germline trimming cut 5 bases from V and 3 bases from J; bases unmatched to any gene: 9. The CDR3 contains 15 residues. The CDR3 nucleotides are TGTGCCAGCAGTGGCTACAGGGGCACGAAAGAGACCCAGTACTTC. Translating it yields CASSGYRGTKETQYF.

The chain has TRBV18 and TRBJ1-3; 11 bases align to TRBD1. After removal of 3 bases from V and 4 bases from J, the junction contained 2 bases not matched to a gene. Germline-derived CDR1 and CDR2 are KGHSH and LQKENI. The CDR3 covers 15 residues. Here the CDR3 DNA reads TGTGCCAGCTCACCGGACAGGGGGCCAGGAAACACCATATATTTT. Translated: CASSPDRGPGNTIYF.

This clone was counted a single time. J is TRBJ1-2 and V is TRBV6-8, with D unresolved. The CDR3 totals 11 residues. V lost 7 bases and J 3 bases, leaving 6 bases between the germline ends. From germline, CDR1 is MNHGY and CDR2 SAAAGT. In DNA, the CDR3 is TGTGCCAGCAACGGGGACTATGGCTACACCTTC. Translating gives CASNGDYGYTF.

V is TRBV6-5 and J is TRBJ2-7; D gene uncertain. This CDR3 region has 13 residues. CDR1 and CDR2 from the germline V gene are MNHEY and SVGAGI. V lost 0 bases, J lost 8 bases, and 11 bases lay in between. CDR3 residues: CASSYSDLNQQYF. CDR3 nucleotides: TGTGCCAGCAGTTACTCGGACCTCAACCAGCAGTACTTC.

The chain joins TRBV28 to TRBJ1-2; 7 nucleotides match TRBD1. The trim removed 6 bases at V and 0 bases at J, leaving 7 bases unmatched. There are 15 residues in the CDR3. Per the germline V gene, CDR1 is MDHEN and CDR2 is SYDVKM. This chain's CDR3 is CASSSMTGPNYGYTF. CDR3 coding DNA: TGTGCCAGCAGCTCAATGACAGGGCCTAACTATGGCTACACCTTC.

The V call is TRBV5-3, the J call TRBJ1-2; D not resolved. TRBV5-3 is an open reading frame whose function is uncertain. The CDR3 consists of 13 residues. V gave up 8 bases and J gave up 3 bases, with 14 bases separating them. The chain's CDR3 is CASSGNTYYGYTF. The CDR3, as DNA: TGTGCCAGCAGCGGTAACACCTACTATGGCTACACCTTC.

The gene calls are TRBV6-6 and TRBJ1-2; D is unresolved. The germline V gene encodes CDR1 MNHNY and CDR2 SVGAGI (reference sequence). CDR3 size: 13 residues. V was cut by 5 bases and J by 6 bases, with 13 bases left in between. CDR3 residues: CASSQGRWDGYTF. The CDR3 DNA reads TGTGCCAGCAGTCAAGGGAGGTGGGATGGCTACACCTTC.

V usage is TRBV6-5 and J usage is TRBJ2-6; 7 nucleotides match TRBD2. The CDR3 extends over 15 amino acids. The V segment lost 8 bases and the J segment 4 bases; nucleotides outside the gene matches: 8. Germline V gene sequence: CDR1 MNHEY, CDR2 SVGAGI. The CDR3 protein is CASAWGGSGANVLTF. CDR3 bases: TGTGCCAGCGCATGGGGGGGGTCAGGGGCCAACGTCCTGACTTTC.